This T cell receptor beta chain was sequenced for a study of control samples from healthy donors and cancer patients. The data were produced by immunoSEQ multiplex PCR, yet TCRdb's version contains in-frame clones alone and is incomplete. Of roughly 150,000 clones in the sample, 80% to 90% are singletons; the top ten hold 1.5% to 2%. Material: blood. This TCR was recovered from a young man in good health.

The CDR3 here is CASSLARGTDTQYF. The CDR3 DNA reads TGTGCCAGCAGCTTAGCAAGGGGCACAGATACGCAGTATTTT. This chain links TRBV11-3 with TRBJ2-3; D is uncertain. Trimming removed 1 base from V and 1 base from J, with 6 bases in between. This CDR3 has 14 amino acids. From germline, CDR1 is SGHNT and CDR2 YENEEA.